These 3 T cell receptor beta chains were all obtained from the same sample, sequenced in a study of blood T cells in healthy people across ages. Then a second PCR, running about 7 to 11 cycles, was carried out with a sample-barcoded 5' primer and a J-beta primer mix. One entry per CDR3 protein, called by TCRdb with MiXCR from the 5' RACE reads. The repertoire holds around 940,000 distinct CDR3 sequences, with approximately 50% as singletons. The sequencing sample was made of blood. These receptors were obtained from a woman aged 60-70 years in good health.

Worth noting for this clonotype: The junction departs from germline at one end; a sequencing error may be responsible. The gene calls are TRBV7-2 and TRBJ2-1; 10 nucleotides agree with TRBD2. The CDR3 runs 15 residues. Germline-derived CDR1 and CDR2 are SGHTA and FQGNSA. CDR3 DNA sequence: TGTGCCAGCAGGTTAGCGGGAGGTTTCAACAATGAGCAGTTCTTC. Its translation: CASRLAGGFNNEQFF.

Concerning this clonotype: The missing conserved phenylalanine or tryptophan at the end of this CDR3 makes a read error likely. The chain's CDR3 is CASTLAERTDTQYS. CDR3 sequence (DNA): TGTGCCAGCACTCTAGCGGAGAGAACAGATACGCAGTATTCT. V gene TRBV12-3 or TRBV12-4 combines with J gene TRBJ2-3; 7 nucleotides align to TRBD2. V dropped 7 bases and J dropped 3; count of bases not matched to a gene: 7. This CDR3 has 14 amino acids.

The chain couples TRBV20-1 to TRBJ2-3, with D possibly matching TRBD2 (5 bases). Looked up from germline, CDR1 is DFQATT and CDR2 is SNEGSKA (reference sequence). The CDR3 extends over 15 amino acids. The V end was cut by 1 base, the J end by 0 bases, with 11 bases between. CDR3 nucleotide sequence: TGCAGTGCTAGAGGGGGAGCAAGTAGCACAGATACGCAGTATTTT. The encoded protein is CSARGGASSTDTQYF.